These T cell receptor beta chains were read from a single sample in a study of blood T cell repertoires in COVID-19. This table comes from immunoSEQ multiplex PCR, and its TCRdb copy is limited to in-frame clones, with some not included. Of approximately 260,000 clones in the sample, 89% were seen once. The sample comprised peripheral blood. Receptors were obtained from a man aged 50-59 years with acute or convalescent COVID-19. Both conserved end residues are part of each CDR3. Fields, in order: CDR3 protein, CDR3 DNA, D gene, V gene, clone size, J gene. The D gene is left open where the match is weak. Expanded clones get a size class; other rows say once, few or many, or leave the size out.

CASSSQGRAGEQYF | TGTGCCAGCAGCTCACAGGGTCGGGCGGGCGAGCAGTACTTC | - | TRBV7-2 | - | TRBJ2-7
CASSQDQGLAWNIQYF | TGTGCCAGCAGCCAAGATCAGGGACTAGCGTGGAACATTCAGTACTTC | TRBD2 | TRBV3-1/TRBV3-2 | - | TRBJ2-4
CATYGTAEAFF | TGTGCCACCTACGGGACAGCTGAAGCTTTCTTT | TRBD1 | TRBV24-1 | few | TRBJ1-1
CASSPNRDSNRFF | TGTGCCAGTAGTCCGAACCGGGACTCCAATCGGTTCTTC | - | TRBV19 | once | TRBJ2-1
CASSLGRSGGAFF | TGTGCCAGCAGCTTGGGCAGATCTGGGGGGGCTTTCTTT | - | TRBV5-5 | few | TRBJ1-1
CAWSGETAYNEQFF | TGTGCCTGGAGTGGAGAGACAGCCTACAATGAGCAGTTCTTC | - | TRBV30 | - | TRBJ2-1
CASSFRTGRDNSPLHF | TGTGCCAGCAGCTTCCGAACAGGGAGGGATAATTCACCCCTCCACTTT | - | TRBV3-1/TRBV3-2 | - | TRBJ1-6
CASTWGGRVTEAFF | TGCGCCAGCACCTGGGGCGGAAGAGTCACTGAAGCTTTCTTT | - | TRBV5-1 | - | TRBJ1-1
CASKDGLNEKLFF | TGTGCCAGCAAGGACGGACTCAATGAAAAACTGTTTTTT | - | TRBV25-1 | - | TRBJ1-4
CASSLGDTGPYEQYF | TGTGCCAGCAGCTTAGGAGATACAGGGCCCTACGAGCAGTACTTC | - | TRBV7-9 | few | TRBJ2-7
CASSYGQRHNNSPLHF | TGTGCCAGCAGTTACGGCCAGCGTCACAATAATTCACCCCTCCACTTT | - | TRBV6-6 | - | TRBJ1-6
CSGGAMGGYTF | TGCAGCGGTGGGGCGATGGGAGGCTACACCTTC | - | TRBV29-1 | - | TRBJ1-2
CASSVGPNSYEQYF | TGTGCCAGCAGCGTAGGTCCAAACAGCTACGAGCAGTACTTC | - | TRBV9 | - | TRBJ2-7
CASSAPPGGGGYTF | TGTGCCAGCAGTGCCCCCCCCGGGGGGGGCGGCTACACCTTC | - | TRBV2 | - | TRBJ1-2
CASSYRGGTIYF | TGTGCCAGCAGTTACCGGGGAGGCACCATATATTTT | - | TRBV6-5 | - | TRBJ1-3
CASSLGEDKRTF | TGTGCCAGCAGCTTAGGGGAGGACAAAAGGACCTTC | - | TRBV7-9 | - | TRBJ1-2
CASSGYRGEAEAFF | TGCGCCAGCAGTGGGTACAGGGGTGAAGCTGAAGCTTTCTTT | TRBD1 | TRBV10-1 | - | TRBJ1-1
CASSPQGDPYNEQFF | TGTGCCAGCTCACCCCAGGGGGACCCCTACAATGAGCAGTTCTTC | TRBD1 | TRBV18 | - | TRBJ2-1
CASSLTGAVDSPLHF | TGTGCCAGCAGCCTCACAGGGGCGGTGGATTCACCCCTCCACTTT | TRBD1 | TRBV3-1/TRBV3-2 | - | TRBJ1-6
CASRPGVTDTQYF | TGTGCCAGCAGACCGGGGGTCACAGATACGCAGTATTTT | - | TRBV6-5 | - | TRBJ2-3
CASSLVRDRSNYGYTF | TGTGCCAGCAGCTTGGTGCGGGACCGATCGAACTATGGCTACACCTTC | - | TRBV5-4 | - | TRBJ1-2
CASREDSRNSPLHF | TGTGCCAGCAGGGAAGACAGCCGGAATTCACCCCTCCACTTT | - | TRBV2 | - | TRBJ1-6
CASSLGQGVVGELFF | TGTGCCAGCAGCCTCGGACAGGGGGTGGTCGGGGAGCTGTTTTTT | TRBD1 | TRBV3-1/TRBV3-2 | - | TRBJ2-2
CASSQRGGYTGELFF | TGTGCCAGCAGCCAGCGGGGGGGCTACACCGGGGAGCTGTTTTTT | TRBD2 | TRBV3-1/TRBV3-2 | once | TRBJ2-2
CAWSIGATYNEQFF | TGTGCCTGGAGTATAGGGGCAACCTACAATGAGCAGTTCTTC | - | TRBV30 | - | TRBJ2-1
CASSSDRVSEKLFF | TGTGCCAGCAGCTCGGACAGGGTTTCTGAAAAACTGTTTTTT | TRBD1 | TRBV7-9 | - | TRBJ1-4
CSVEGHQRGAYNEQFF | TGCAGCGTTGAAGGACACCAGCGGGGGGCCTACAATGAGCAGTTCTTC | TRBD2 | TRBV29-1 | - | TRBJ2-1
CASSIRRQGGTDTQYF | TGTGCCAGTAGTATCCGTCGACAGGGGGGTACAGATACGCAGTATTTT | TRBD1 | TRBV19 | - | TRBJ2-3
CASSQRTGNATNEKLFF | TGCGCCAGCAGTCAAAGAACAGGGAATGCAACTAATGAAAAACTGTTTTTT | - | TRBV23-1 | - | TRBJ1-4
CAWSDPAGREYF | TGTGCCTGGAGTGATCCCGCGGGGAGGGAGTACTTC | TRBD2 | TRBV30 | - | TRBJ2-7
CAWSKAGAAYEQYF | TGTGCCTGGAGTAAGGCGGGGGCGGCCTACGAGCAGTACTTC | - | TRBV30 | - | TRBJ2-7
CASSMIPRAEQYF | TGTGCCAGTAGTATGATTCCAAGAGCCGAGCAGTACTTC | - | TRBV19 | once | TRBJ2-7
CASGKGQVHYEQYF | TGTGCTAGTGGCAAGGGACAGGTGCACTACGAGCAGTACTTC | TRBD1 | TRBV12-5 | - | TRBJ2-7
CASSYQGARNGYTF | TGTGCCAGCAGTTACCAGGGGGCGCGGAATGGCTACACCTTC | TRBD1 | TRBV6-5 | - | TRBJ1-2
CASSEAGMLYTF | TGTGCCAGCAGTGAGGCGGGTATGCTCTACACCTTC | - | TRBV2 | - | TRBJ1-2
CAAFRRANYGYTF | TGTGCCGCCTTCCGCCGAGCTAACTATGGCTACACCTTC | - | TRBV6-5 | - | TRBJ1-2
CASRRLAGGTQETQYF | TGTGCCAGTAGGCGGCTAGCGGGGGGGACTCAAGAGACCCAGTACTTC | TRBD2 | TRBV27 | - | TRBJ2-5
CASSARTGDNSPLHF | TGCGCCAGCAGTGCCCGGACAGGGGATAATTCACCCCTCCACTTT | TRBD1 | TRBV10-1 | - | TRBJ1-6
CASSSPTGESYEQYF | TGTGCCAGCAGCTCACCGACAGGGGAATCCTACGAGCAGTACTTC | TRBD1 | TRBV2 | once | TRBJ2-7
CASSLGETGRNEKLFF | TGTGCCAGCAGCTTAGGGGAGACAGGGCGAAATGAAAAACTGTTTTTT | TRBD1 | TRBV7-9 | - | TRBJ1-4
CASTDPLDRFTDTQYF | TGCGCCAGCACCGACCCCCTTGACAGGTTCACAGATACGCAGTATTTT | - | TRBV5-1 | once | TRBJ2-3